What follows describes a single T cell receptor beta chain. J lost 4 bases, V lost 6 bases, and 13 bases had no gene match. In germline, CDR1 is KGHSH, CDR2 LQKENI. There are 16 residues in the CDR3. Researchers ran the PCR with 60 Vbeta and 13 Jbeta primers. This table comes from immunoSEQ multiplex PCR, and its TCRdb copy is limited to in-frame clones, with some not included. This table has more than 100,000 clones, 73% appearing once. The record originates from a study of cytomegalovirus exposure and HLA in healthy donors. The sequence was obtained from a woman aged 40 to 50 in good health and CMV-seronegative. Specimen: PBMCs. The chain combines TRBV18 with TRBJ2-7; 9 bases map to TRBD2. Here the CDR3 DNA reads TGTGCCAGCTCCTTAGCGGGAGCGCCGGGGAGGTACGAGCAGTACTTC. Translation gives CASSLAGAPGRYEQYF.